This T cell receptor (beta chain) was profiled in a study of cytomegalovirus exposure and HLA in healthy donors. PCR used 60 Vbeta primers and 13 Jbeta primers. Generated by immunoSEQ multiplex PCR, the TCRdb table keeps only in-frame clones and is missing some. The table has 180,000 or so clones, about four fifths seen once. General study results and limits: Later analysis showed TCR association rates varying by HLA locus, highest for DRB1 and lowest for HLA-C. Rarity marked most TCR sequences, yet some public TCRs occurred in many donors. Specific recognition of CMV antigens was confirmed in vitro for three chains (all CMV-associated).

Of note for this clone: Its antigen is not known.

The receptor's source is a female donor in good health and CMV-seronegative. Material: PBMCs.

The CDR3 loop reads CASSLDRDREKETQYF. The CDR3 nucleotides are TGTGCCAGCAGCTTAGACCGGGACAGGGAGAAGGAGACCCAGTACTTC. The chain uses TRBV7-6 and TRBJ2-5; 9 bases map to TRBD1. The J segment lost 5 bases and the V segment lost 1 base, leaving 8 bases of the junction unmatched. The germline V gene has CDR1 SGHVS and CDR2 FNYEAQ. CDR3 length equals 16 residues.